This entry lists 25 T cell receptor beta chains sequenced from one sample in a study of CD8 T cells in ankylosing spondylitis (dated by TCRdb to about 2017). Library method: 5' RACE. Instrument used: Illumina HiSeq 2500. The public reads were quality trimmed at Q25 with fastp and then assembled into clones with MiXCR by TCRdb, keeping productive beta chains. Entries that share a CDR3 protein sequence are merged under the most common genes and DNA. Here the sample has roughly 120,000 distinct CDR3 sequences; roughly 13% occur a single time. The ten largest clones add up to roughly 3% of the sample. The specimen sequenced was blood, either unsorted or a sorted T cell fraction (not recorded which). These receptors were taken from a female donor with ankylosing spondylitis or in good health (not recorded which).

There are many counts of this clonotype. The V and J genes are TRBV5-1 and TRBJ2-1; 13 nucleotides match TRBD2. Germline values: CDR1 SGHRS, CDR2 YFSETQ. The V and J ends lost 6 bases and 7 bases, in that order; junction bases with no gene match: 10. CDR3 length: 16 residues. CDR3 loop: CASTENRLAGGNEQFF. DNA for the CDR3: TGCGCCAGCACCGAAAACCGACTAGCGGGGGGTAATGAGCAGTTCTTC. The variable domain in full, with the rest retrieved from reference TRBV5-1 and TRBJ2-1, is KAGVTQTPRYLIKTRGQQVTLSCSPISGHRSVSWYQQTPGQGLQFLFEYFSETQRNKGNFPGRFSGRQFSNSRSEMNVSTLELGDSALYLCASTENRLAGGNEQFFGPGTRLTVL.

The V call is TRBV5-6, the J call TRBJ2-1; D call uncertain. CDR1 SGHDT and CDR2 YYEEEE come from the germline V gene. V lost 1 base and J 4 bases, leaving 9 bases between the germline ends. This CDR3 region has 14 residues. The CDR3 DNA reads as TGTGCCAGCAGCTTGTGGCAATTGTACAATGAGCAGTTCTTC. As protein: CASSLWQLYNEQFF. Full variable domain (outside the CDR3, taken from reference TRBV5-6 and TRBJ2-1): DAGVTQSPTHLIKTRGQQVTLRCSPKSGHDTVSWYQQALGQGPQFIFQYYEEEERQRGNFPDRFSGHQFPNYSSELNVNALLLGDSALYLCASSLWQLYNEQFFGPGTRLTVL.

V usage is TRBV7-3 and J usage is TRBJ2-3; a possible D gene is TRBD2 (5 bases). Germline loops: CDR1 SGHTA, CDR2 FQGTGA. Deletions cut 5 bases from V and 2 bases from J, with 11 bases between. This CDR3 is built from 14 residues. CDR3 in DNA: TGTGCCAGCAGCCCTACTAGTAACACAGATACGCAGTATTTT. It translates to CASSPTSNTDTQYF.

The sample holds many counts of this clonotype. This chain uses TRBV5-6 with TRBJ1-5, with no clear D. Germline V gene sequence: CDR1 SGHDT, CDR2 YYEEEE. Trimming took 2 bases from V and 6 from J, leaving 21 bases between them. The CDR3 runs 17 residues. CDR3 amino acids: CASSLLEKTIAGQPQHF. The CDR3, as DNA: TGTGCCAGCAGCTTATTGGAAAAGACTATAGCGGGTCAGCCCCAGCATTTT.

This chain links TRBV29-1 with TRBJ2-2; a possible D gene is TRBD2 (7 bases). This CDR3 is built from 15 residues. Per germline, CDR1 SQVTM and CDR2 ANQGSEA. Trimming removed 3 bases at V and 5 bases at J, with 16 bases between. The CDR3 is CSVDPSGGGTGELFF. The CDR3 nucleotides are TGCAGCGTTGATCCTAGCGGAGGGGGAACCGGGGAGCTGTTTTTT.

This clonotype was detected a few times. This sequence joins TRBV2 and TRBJ1-5, with D maybe TRBD1 (5 bases). This CDR3 has 15 amino acids. Germline loops: CDR1 SNHLY, CDR2 FYNNEI. V was clipped by 4 bases and J by 3 bases, with 13 bases between them. As DNA, the CDR3 is TGTGCCAGCAGTGGGGACGGAGCATACAATCAGCCCCAGCATTTT. Its protein product is CASSGDGAYNQPQHF.

The chain uses TRBV11-1 and TRBJ2-7, with 7 nucleotides matching TRBD2. Trimming at V came to 1 base and at J to 4 bases, leaving 7 bases not matched to a gene. The length of the CDR3 is 15 residues. Germline CDR1 SGHAT, CDR2 FQDESV (reference sequence). CDR3 in DNA: TGTGCCAGCAGCTTAGTAGCTAGCGGACCTTACGAGCAGTACTTC. This codes for CASSLVASGPYEQYF.

The table lists this clonotype with many counts. This rearrangement joins TRBV5-5 to TRBJ2-3; D is uncertain. This CDR3 has 15 residues. From germline, CDR1 is SGHKS and CDR2 YYEKEE (reference sequence). V was pared by 2 bases and J by 2 bases, with 12 bases between. The DNA of the CDR3 is TGTGCCAGCAGCTTTCAAGGCGGATACACAGATACGCAGTATTTT. Protein: CASSFQGGYTDTQYF.

This clonotype was detected only a few times. V gene TRBV6-1 combines with J gene TRBJ2-5; D not certain. This CDR3 has 12 residues. Trimming removed 7 bases at V and 4 bases at J, with 10 bases between. Per the germline V gene, CDR1 is MNHNS and CDR2 is SASEGT. In nucleotides, the CDR3 is TGTGCCAGCAACCAACGGCGAGAGACCCAGTACTTC. Amino acid sequence: CASNQRRETQYF.

V usage is TRBV5-1 and J usage is TRBJ1-5; D possibly corresponds to TRBD1 (5 bases). Germline CDR1 SGHRS, CDR2 YFSETQ. The CDR3 runs to 14 residues. V lost 5 bases and J lost 3, with 12 bases in between. The CDR3 DNA reads TGCGCCAGCAGTCCCGACAGCCCCAATCAGCCCCAGCATTTT. Amino acids: CASSPDSPNQPQHF.

This clonotype was seen many times. The chain recombines TRBV20-1 with TRBJ1-5, with TRBD1 as a possible D gene (6 bases). Germline lookup yields CDR1 DFQATT and CDR2 SNEGSKA (reference sequence). Trimming stripped 1 base from V and 2 bases from J, with 12 bases between. The CDR3 covers 15 residues. CDR3 region: CSARAGVVGNQPQHF. The CDR3 bases are TGCAGTGCTAGAGCAGGGGTGGTAGGCAATCAGCCCCAGCATTTT.

This clonotype was recorded at least ten times. The chain combines TRBV28 with TRBJ2-7; 8 bases fit TRBD1. V shed 8 bases, J shed 5 bases, and the junction held 11 bases outside the gene matches. This CDR3 is 14 amino acids long. Germline CDR1 MDHEN, CDR2 SYDVKM. DNA for the CDR3: TGTGCCAGCTTCGGTCCTCAGGGGGCGAACGAGCAGTACTTC. Protein product: CASFGPQGANEQYF.

This clonotype has a handful of counts. Germline is not matched at one junction end, which may reflect a read error. The chain combines TRBV29-1 with TRBJ1-2; a weak D match, TRBD1 (5 bases). Germline V gives CDR1 SQVTM, CDR2 ANQGSEA. The CDR3 is 12 amino acids. The CDR3, as DNA: TGCAGCGTTGTTGGGACTGAATATGGTTACACCTTC. Translated: CSVVGTEYGYTF. The full variable domain, rest sourced from reference TRBV29-1 and TRBJ1-2, is SAVISQKPSRDICQRGTSLTIQCQVDSQVTMMFWYRQQPGQSLTLIATANQGSEATYESGFVIDKFPISRPNLTFSTLTVSNMSPEDSSIYLCSVVGTEYGYTFGSGTRLTVV.

This clonotype was seen a few times. The chain couples TRBV11-3 to TRBJ2-1; 10 positions agree with TRBD2. CDR3 length: 16 amino acids. V gave up 0 bases and J gave up 4 bases; unmatched junction bases: 3. Germline values: CDR1 SGHNT, CDR2 YENEEA. The CDR3 here is CASSLEGTSEYNEQFF. CDR3 nucleotide sequence: TGTGCCAGCAGCTTAGAGGGGACTAGCGAGTACAATGAGCAGTTCTTC.

Only a few counts were recorded for this clonotype. The chain links TRBV2 to TRBJ2-1; tentatively, D is TRBD2 (6 bases). The germline CDR1 and CDR2 sequences are SNHLY and FYNNEI. The germline V and J ends were trimmed by 6 bases and 0 bases, with 12 bases remaining between them. This CDR3 comprises 15 residues. The CDR3 loop is CASRLEDYSYNEQFF. CDR3 sequence (DNA): TGTGCCAGCAGACTCGAGGACTACTCCTACAATGAGCAGTTCTTC.

This clonotype was observed at least ten times. The genes are TRBV6-1 and TRBJ2-7; 12 nucleotides line up with TRBD2. The germline V gene encodes CDR1 MNHNS and CDR2 SASEGT. V shed 6 bases, J shed 2 bases, and the junction held 5 bases outside the gene matches. The CDR3 has 15 residues. The CDR3 nucleotides are TGTGCCAGCAGGGAATCTAGCGGGAGGGCCTACGAGCAGTACTTC. Translation: CASRESSGRAYEQYF.

This clonotype was detected only a few times. The J gene is TRBJ2-7, the V gene TRBV12-2. TRBV12-2 is given as a pseudogene. The CDR3 has 14 amino acids. CDR3 DNA: TGTGCAAGTCGCTCTTCCTTTCACCCCTACGAGCAGTACTTC. It translates to CASRSSFHPYEQYF.

The V call is TRBV5-1, the J call TRBJ1-1; no clear D gene. Germline V lookup: CDR1 SGHRS, CDR2 YFSETQ. This CDR3 region has 15 residues. The ends were cut back, 1 base at V and 0 bases at J, with 10 bases in the middle. The CDR3: CASSLSTDMNTEAFF. The DNA for the CDR3 is TGCGCCAGCAGCTTGTCAACAGACATGAACACTGAAGCTTTCTTT. The full variable domain, completed using reference TRBV5-1 and TRBJ1-1, is KAGVTQTPRYLIKTRGQQVTLSCSPISGHRSVSWYQQTPGQGLQFLFEYFSETQRNKGNFPGRFSGRQFSNSRSEMNVSTLELGDSALYLCASSLSTDMNTEAFFGQGTRLTVV.

This clonotype was observed many times. The chain has TRBV28 and TRBJ2-5; 8 nucleotides match TRBD2. Trimming took 7 bases from V and 4 from J; bases not matched to a gene: 17. Germline V gene sequence: CDR1 MDHEN, CDR2 SYDVKM. This CDR3 has 17 amino acids. The CDR3 sequence is CASIPGPGAGVGETQYF. The CDR3 coding sequence is TGTGCCAGCATCCCCGGGCCGGGAGCGGGGGTTGGAGAGACCCAGTACTTC.

The chain links TRBV20-1 to TRBJ2-1; 13 nucleotides align to TRBD2. V lost 5 bases to trimming and J lost 6 bases; unmatched junction nucleotides: 4. CDR1 is DFQATT, CDR2 SNEGSKA, per germline (reference sequence). The CDR3 is 14 amino acids. CDR3 sequence (DNA): TGCAGTGCTCCACTAGCGGGAGGGACCAATGAGCAGTTCTTC. This translates into CSAPLAGGTNEQFF.

This chain links TRBV5-1 with TRBJ2-3; D is possibly TRBD1 (5 bases). The CDR3 loop spans 16 amino acids. V was shortened by 0 bases and J by 1 base, with 12 bases between the two germline ends. Germline V CDR1 and CDR2: SGHRS, YFSETQ. Here the CDR3 DNA reads TGCGCCAGCAGCTTGGCCAGGGTTGGCGGCACAGATACGCAGTATTTT. It specifies CASSLARVGGTDTQYF. The full variable domain, its missing parts supplied by reference TRBV5-1 and TRBJ2-3, is KAGVTQTPRYLIKTRGQQVTLSCSPISGHRSVSWYQQTPGQGLQFLFEYFSETQRNKGNFPGRFSGRQFSNSRSEMNVSTLELGDSALYLCASSLARVGGTDTQYFGPGTRLTVL.

There are a few counts of this clonotype. The J gene is TRBJ2-7, the V gene TRBV2; the D is unclear. Trimming stripped 6 bases from V and 5 bases from J, with 11 bases between. The germline V gene encodes CDR1 SNHLY and CDR2 FYNNEI. This CDR3 is 12 amino acids long. The CDR3 nucleotides are TGTGCCAGCAGAAACCGGCACGACGAGCAGTACTTC. Translated, it gives CASRNRHDEQYF.

This chain uses TRBV4-2 with TRBJ2-7, with 13 bases that match TRBD2. CDR3 length equals 15 residues. Germline CDR1 LGHNA, CDR2 YNFKEQ. With 1 base clipped from V and 4 bases from J, the junction kept 1 base outside the gene matches. The chain's CDR3 is CASSQGLAGGYEQYF. CDR3 coding DNA: TGTGCCAGCAGCCAAGGACTAGCGGGGGGTTACGAGCAGTACTTC.

This clonotype was counted many times. The chain couples TRBV29-1 to TRBJ1-1, with TRBD1 matching over 11 bases. Germline CDR1 SQVTM, CDR2 ANQGSEA. There are 12 residues in the CDR3. The junction had 1 base not matched to a gene; V was cut back by 6 bases and J by 4 bases. In DNA, the CDR3 is TGCAGCGTGGGGACAGGGGGCACTGAAGCTTTCTTT. Amino acid sequence: CSVGTGGTEAFF.

Points on this clonotype: This may be a read error, as it is one base from a much larger clone. The rearrangement links TRBV3-1 to TRBJ2-2; D unresolved. The V end was cut by 4 bases, the J end by 3 bases, with 6 bases between. CDR3 length: 13 residues. Germline V gene sequence: CDR1 LGHDT, CDR2 YNNKEL (reference sequence). The CDR3 sequence is CASSRADTGELFF. The DNA for the CDR3 is TGTGCCAGCAGCCGGGCGGACACCGGGGAGCTGTTTTTT.